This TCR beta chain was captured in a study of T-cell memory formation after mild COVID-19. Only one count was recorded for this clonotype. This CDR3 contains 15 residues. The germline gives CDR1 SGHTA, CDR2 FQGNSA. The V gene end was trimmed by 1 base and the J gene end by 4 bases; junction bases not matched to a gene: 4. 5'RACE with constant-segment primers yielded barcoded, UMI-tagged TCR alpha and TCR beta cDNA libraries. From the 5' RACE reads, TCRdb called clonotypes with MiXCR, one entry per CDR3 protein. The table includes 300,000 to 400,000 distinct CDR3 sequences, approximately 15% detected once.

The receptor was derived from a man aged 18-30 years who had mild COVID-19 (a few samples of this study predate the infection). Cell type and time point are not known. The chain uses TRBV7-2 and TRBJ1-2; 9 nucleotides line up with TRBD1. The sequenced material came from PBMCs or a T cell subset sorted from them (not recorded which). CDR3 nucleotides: TGTGCCAGCAGCTTAGTTGGACAGGGGATCTATGGCTACACCTTC. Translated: CASSLVGQGIYGYTF.